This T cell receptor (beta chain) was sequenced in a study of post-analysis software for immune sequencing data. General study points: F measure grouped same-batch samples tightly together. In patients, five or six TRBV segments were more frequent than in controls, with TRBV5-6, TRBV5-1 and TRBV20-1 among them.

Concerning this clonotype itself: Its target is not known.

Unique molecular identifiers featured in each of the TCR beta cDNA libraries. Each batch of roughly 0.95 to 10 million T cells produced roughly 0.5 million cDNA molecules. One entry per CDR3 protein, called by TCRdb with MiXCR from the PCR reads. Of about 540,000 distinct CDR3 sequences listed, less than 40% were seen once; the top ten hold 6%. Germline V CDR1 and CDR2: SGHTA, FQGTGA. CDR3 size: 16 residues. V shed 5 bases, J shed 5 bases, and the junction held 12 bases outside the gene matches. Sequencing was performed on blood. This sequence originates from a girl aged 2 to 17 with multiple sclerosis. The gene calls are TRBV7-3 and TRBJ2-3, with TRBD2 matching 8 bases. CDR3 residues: CASSINARGAGDTQYF. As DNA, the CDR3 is TGTGCCAGCAGCATAAATGCGCGGGGGGCGGGAGATACGCAGTATTTT.